One and the same sample provided the 4 T cell receptor beta chains below, sequenced in a study of T cell responses to AZD1222 COVID-19 vaccine. The data were produced by immunoSEQ multiplex PCR, yet TCRdb's version contains in-frame clones alone and is incomplete. The sample includes more than 95,000 clones, 90% to 95% of them seen just once. This specimen was peripheral blood, taken on day 0 of AZD1222 vaccination. The source is an adult in good health.

The J gene is TRBJ1-2, the V gene TRBV29-1; TRBD1 matches at 8 bases. The J segment lost 6 bases and the V segment lost 4 bases, leaving 10 bases of the junction unmatched. The germline V gene has CDR1 SQVTM and CDR2 ANQGSEA. The CDR3 extends over 14 amino acids. CDR3 sequence reads: CSVVRAGGLDGYTF. The DNA of the CDR3 is TGCAGCGTTGTAAGGGCAGGGGGCCTGGATGGCTACACCTTC.

The V and J genes are TRBV3-1 (or the pseudogene TRBV3-2) and TRBJ1-4; D remains unclear. The germline V and J ends were trimmed by 2 bases and 10 bases, with 11 bases remaining between them. This CDR3 region has 13 residues. Germline values: CDR1 LGHDT, CDR2 YNNKEL (reference sequence). The CDR3 is CASSQSDLGKLFF. The DNA of the CDR3 is TGTGCCAGCAGCCAATCGGATTTAGGAAAACTGTTTTTT.

The chain links TRBV19 to TRBJ2-3, with 12 positions matching TRBD2. V shed 4 bases, J shed 3 bases, and the junction held 2 bases outside the gene matches. CDR3 length: 15 residues. Germline values: CDR1 LNHDA, CDR2 SQIVND (reference sequence). This chain's CDR3 is CASSTGTSGTDTQYF. CDR3 nucleotides: TGTGCCAGTAGTACCGGGACTAGCGGGACAGATACGCAGTATTTT.

This chain links TRBV27 with TRBJ2-7, with 15 bases lining up with TRBD2. Germline loops: CDR1 MNHEY, CDR2 SMNVEV (reference sequence). This CDR3 is built from 16 residues. Unmatched junction bases numbered 3, after V lost 2 bases and J lost 4 bases. CDR3 in DNA: TGTGCCAGCAGTTTAACCGGGACTAGCGGGAGGTACGAGCAGTACTTC. It is translated as CASSLTGTSGRYEQYF.